The entry that follows covers one T cell receptor (beta chain) sequence. The sample is drawn from a study of identical twins. V was trimmed by 0 bases and J by 3 bases, leaving 6 bases between them. This CDR3 contains 13 residues. The germline V gene has CDR1 MNHEY and CDR2 SVGEGT. TCRdb re-derived calls from the 5' RACE reads in MiXCR, one entry per CDR3 protein. The profile shows some 730,000 distinct CDR3 sequences, 15% to 20% of them singletons. Separately, the same data were catalogued under a study of T cells expressing NK-cell markers.

The sequenced material came from PBMCs. V is TRBV6-2 or TRBV6-3 and J is TRBJ2-7; D gene ambiguous. This receptor was identified in a woman aged 18-29 years in good health. CDR3 bases: TGTGCCAGCAGTTACTCGGAGAGCTACGAGCAGTACTTC. This encodes CASSYSESYEQYF.